This T cell receptor (beta chain) emerged from a study of CD8 T cells in ankylosing spondylitis. Quantitative 5'-RACE with molecular barcodes produced the TCR beta libraries. MiXCR, run by TCRdb on the 5' RACE reads, gives a single entry per CDR3 protein. This table holds around 210,000 distinct CDR3 sequences, 8.2% found once. This clonotype was seen at least ten times. The antigen remains unidentified. Study outcomes and limitations: The study identified a TCR beta motif of several highly homologous variants that appeared characteristic of ankylosing spondylitis blood. Disease-linked clones reportedly showed significant enrichment in matched ankylosing spondylitis synovial fluid.

The ends were cut back, 4 bases at V and 2 bases at J, with 9 bases in the middle. This CDR3 is built from 13 residues. Germline-derived CDR1 and CDR2 are MNHEY and SVGEGT. Specimen: blood, either unsorted or a sorted T cell fraction (not recorded which). This chain links TRBV6-2 or TRBV6-3 with TRBJ2-7; D is possibly TRBD1 (6 bases). The clonotype comes from a female donor with ankylosing spondylitis or in good health (not recorded which). CDR3 sequence: CASSLDRTYEQYF. CDR3 coding DNA: TGTGCCAGCAGTTTGGACAGAACCTACGAGCAGTACTTC.